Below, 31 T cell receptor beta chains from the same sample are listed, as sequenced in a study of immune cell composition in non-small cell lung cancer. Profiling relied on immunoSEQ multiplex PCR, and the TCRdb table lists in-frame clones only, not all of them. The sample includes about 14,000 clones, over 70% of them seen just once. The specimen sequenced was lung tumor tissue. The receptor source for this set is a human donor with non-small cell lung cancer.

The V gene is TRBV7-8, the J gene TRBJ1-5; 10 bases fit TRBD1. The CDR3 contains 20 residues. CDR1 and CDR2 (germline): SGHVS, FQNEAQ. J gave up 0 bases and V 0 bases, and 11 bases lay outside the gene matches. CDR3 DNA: TGTGCCAGCAGCTTAGCCGGGGGGACAGGGGCCTTCTATAGCAATCAGCCCCAGCATTTT. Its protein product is CASSLAGGTGAFYSNQPQHF.

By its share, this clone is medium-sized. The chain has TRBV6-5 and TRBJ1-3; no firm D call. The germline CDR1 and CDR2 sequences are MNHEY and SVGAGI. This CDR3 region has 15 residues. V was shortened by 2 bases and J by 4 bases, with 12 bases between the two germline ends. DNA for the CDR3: TGTGCCAGCAGTTACCTTGGGTTAGGGGGAAACACCATATATTTT. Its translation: CASSYLGLGGNTIYF.

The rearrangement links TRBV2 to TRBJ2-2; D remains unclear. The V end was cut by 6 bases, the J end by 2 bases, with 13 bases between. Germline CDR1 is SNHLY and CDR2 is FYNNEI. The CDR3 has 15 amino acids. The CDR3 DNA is TGTGCCAGCAGCCCCGCTGGGCCAAACACCGGGGAGCTGTTTTTT. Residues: CASSPAGPNTGELFF.

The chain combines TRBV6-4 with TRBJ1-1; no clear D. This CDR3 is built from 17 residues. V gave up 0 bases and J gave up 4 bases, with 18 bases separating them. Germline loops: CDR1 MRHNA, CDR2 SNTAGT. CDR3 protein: CASSDSLLARLGTEAFF. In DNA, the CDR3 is TGTGCCAGCAGTGACTCATTATTGGCCAGGTTGGGCACTGAAGCTTTCTTT.

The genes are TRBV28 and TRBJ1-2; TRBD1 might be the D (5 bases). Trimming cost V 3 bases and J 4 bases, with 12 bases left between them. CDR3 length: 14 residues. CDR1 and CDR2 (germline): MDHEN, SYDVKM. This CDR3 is CASSLQGPPYGYTF. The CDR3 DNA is TGTGCCAGCAGTTTGCAGGGTCCCCCCTATGGCTACACCTTC.

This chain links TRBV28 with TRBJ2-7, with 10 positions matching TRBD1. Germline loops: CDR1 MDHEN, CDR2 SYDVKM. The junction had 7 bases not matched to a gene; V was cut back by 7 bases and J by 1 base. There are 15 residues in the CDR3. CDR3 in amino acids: CASKSGTGVSYEQYF. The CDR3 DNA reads TGTGCCAGCAAATCCGGGACAGGGGTATCCTACGAGCAGTACTTC.

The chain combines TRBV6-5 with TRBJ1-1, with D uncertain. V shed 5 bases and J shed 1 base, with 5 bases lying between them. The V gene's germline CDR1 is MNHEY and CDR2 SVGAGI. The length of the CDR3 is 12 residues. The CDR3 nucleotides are TGTGCCAGCAGTCGGCCGAACACTGAAGCTTTCTTT. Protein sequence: CASSRPNTEAFF.

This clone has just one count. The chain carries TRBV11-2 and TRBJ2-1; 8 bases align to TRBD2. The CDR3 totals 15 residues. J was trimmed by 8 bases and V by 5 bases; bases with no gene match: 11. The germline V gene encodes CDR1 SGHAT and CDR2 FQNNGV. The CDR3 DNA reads TGTGCCAGCAGCCCGACCGGGACTAGTTACGATGAGCAGTTCTTC. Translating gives CASSPTGTSYDEQFF.

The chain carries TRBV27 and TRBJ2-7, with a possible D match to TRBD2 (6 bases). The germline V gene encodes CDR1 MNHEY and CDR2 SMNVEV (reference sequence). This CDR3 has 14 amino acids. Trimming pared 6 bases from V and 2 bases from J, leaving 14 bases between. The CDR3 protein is CASRPGSLAYEQYF. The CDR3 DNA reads TGTGCCAGCAGACCCGGGAGCCTGGCCTACGAGCAGTACTTC.

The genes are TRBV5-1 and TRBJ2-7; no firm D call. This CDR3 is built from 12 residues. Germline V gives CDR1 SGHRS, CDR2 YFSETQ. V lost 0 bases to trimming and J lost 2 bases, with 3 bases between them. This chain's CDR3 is CASSLGTYEQYF. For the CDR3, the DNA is TGCGCCAGCAGCTTGGGAACCTACGAGCAGTACTTC.

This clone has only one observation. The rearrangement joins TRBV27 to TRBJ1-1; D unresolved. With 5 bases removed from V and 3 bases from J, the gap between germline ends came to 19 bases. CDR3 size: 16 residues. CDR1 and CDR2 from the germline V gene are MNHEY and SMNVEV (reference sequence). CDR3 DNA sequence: TGTGCCAGCAGTACCTCGCCAGTAGGGATGGACACTGAAGCTTTCTTT. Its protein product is CASSTSPVGMDTEAFF.

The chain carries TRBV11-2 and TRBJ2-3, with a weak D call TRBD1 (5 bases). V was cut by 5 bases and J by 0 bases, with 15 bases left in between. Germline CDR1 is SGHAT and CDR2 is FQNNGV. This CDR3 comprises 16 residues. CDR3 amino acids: CASSPRRQGSTDTQYF. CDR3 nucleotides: TGTGCCAGCAGCCCGAGAAGGCAGGGCAGCACAGATACGCAGTATTTT. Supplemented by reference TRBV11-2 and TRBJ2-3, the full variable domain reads EAGVAQSPRYKIIEKRQSVAFWCNPISGHATLYWYQQILGQGPKLLIQFQNNGVVDDSQLPKDRFSAERLKGVDSTLKIQPAKLEDSAVYLCASSPRRQGSTDTQYFGPGTRLTVL.

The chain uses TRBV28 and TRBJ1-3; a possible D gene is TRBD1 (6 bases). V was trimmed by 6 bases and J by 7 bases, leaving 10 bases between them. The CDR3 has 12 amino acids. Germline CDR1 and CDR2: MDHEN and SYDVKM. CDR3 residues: CASRRQENTIYF. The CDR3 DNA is TGTGCCAGCAGGCGACAGGAGAACACCATATATTTT.

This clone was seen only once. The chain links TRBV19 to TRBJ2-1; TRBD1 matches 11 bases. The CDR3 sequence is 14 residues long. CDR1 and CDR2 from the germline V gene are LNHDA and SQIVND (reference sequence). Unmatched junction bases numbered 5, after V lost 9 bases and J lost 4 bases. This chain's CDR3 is CASTGTGGYNEQFF. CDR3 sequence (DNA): TGTGCCAGCACCGGGACAGGGGGTTACAATGAGCAGTTCTTC.

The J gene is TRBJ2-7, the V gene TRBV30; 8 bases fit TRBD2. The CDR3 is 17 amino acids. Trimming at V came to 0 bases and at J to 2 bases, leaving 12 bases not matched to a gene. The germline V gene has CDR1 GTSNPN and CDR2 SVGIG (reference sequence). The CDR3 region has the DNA TGTGCCTGGAGTGTACGGAGGAGCGGGAGTCCTGCCTACGAGCAGTACTTC. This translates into CAWSVRRSGSPAYEQYF. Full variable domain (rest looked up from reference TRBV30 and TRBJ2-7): SQTIHQWPATLVQPVGSPLSLECTVEGTSNPNLYWYRQAAGRGLQLLFYSVGIGQISSEVPQNLSASRPQDRQFILSSKKLLLSDSGFYLCAWSVRRSGSPAYEQYFGPGTRLTVT.

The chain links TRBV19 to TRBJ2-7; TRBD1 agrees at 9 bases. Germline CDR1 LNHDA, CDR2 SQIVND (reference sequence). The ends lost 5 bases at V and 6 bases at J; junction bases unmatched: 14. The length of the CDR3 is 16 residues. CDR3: CASSGQRDRVGGEQYF. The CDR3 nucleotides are TGTGCCAGTAGTGGCCAAAGGGACAGGGTCGGGGGCGAGCAGTACTTC.

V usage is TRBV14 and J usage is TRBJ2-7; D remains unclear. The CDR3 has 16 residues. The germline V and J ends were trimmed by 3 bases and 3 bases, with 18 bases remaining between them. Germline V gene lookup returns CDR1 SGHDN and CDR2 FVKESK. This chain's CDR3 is CASSHPPASLDYEQYF. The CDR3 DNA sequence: TGTGCCAGCAGCCACCCCCCGGCGTCATTGGACTACGAGCAGTACTTC.

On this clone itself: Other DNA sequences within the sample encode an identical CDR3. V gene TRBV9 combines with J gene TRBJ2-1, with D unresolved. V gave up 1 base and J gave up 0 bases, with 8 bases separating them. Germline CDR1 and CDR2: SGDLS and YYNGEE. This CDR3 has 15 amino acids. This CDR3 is CASSVKVSSYNEQFF. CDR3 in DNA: TGTGCCAGCAGCGTAAAGGTGAGCTCCTACAATGAGCAGTTCTTC. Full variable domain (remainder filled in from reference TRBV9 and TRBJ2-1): DSGVTQTPKHLITATGQRVTLRCSPRSGDLSVYWYQQSLDQGLQFLIQYYNGEERAKGNILERFSAQQFPDLHSELNLSSLELGDSALYFCASSVKVSSYNEQFFGPGTRLTVL.

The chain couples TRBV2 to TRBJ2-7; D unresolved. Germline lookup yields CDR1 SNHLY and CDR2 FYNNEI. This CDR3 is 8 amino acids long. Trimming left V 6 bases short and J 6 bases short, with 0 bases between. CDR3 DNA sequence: TGTGCCAGCAGCGAGCAGTACTTC. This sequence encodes CASSEQYF.

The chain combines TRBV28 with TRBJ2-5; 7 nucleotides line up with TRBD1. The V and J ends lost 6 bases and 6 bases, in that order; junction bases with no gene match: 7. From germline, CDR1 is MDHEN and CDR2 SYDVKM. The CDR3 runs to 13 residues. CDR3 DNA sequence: TGTGCCAGCAGCACAGGGGCGGAGAAGACCCAGTACTTC. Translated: CASSTGAEKTQYF.

Here the CDR3 DNA reads TGTGCCAGTAGTCCGACTAGCGTCTCCTACGAGCAGTACTTC. Translated: CASSPTSVSYEQYF. This chain links TRBV19 with TRBJ2-7; TRBD2 matches 8 bases. V shed 5 bases and J 0 bases; nucleotides not matched to a gene: 3. The CDR3 length is 14 residues. Per the germline V gene, CDR1 is LNHDA and CDR2 is SQIVND (reference sequence).

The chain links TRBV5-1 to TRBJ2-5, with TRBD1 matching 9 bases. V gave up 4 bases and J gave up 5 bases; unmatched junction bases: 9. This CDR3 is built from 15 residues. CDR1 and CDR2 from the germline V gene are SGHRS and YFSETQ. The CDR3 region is CASSPTGTGKETQYF. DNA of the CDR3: TGCGCCAGCAGCCCGACCGGGACAGGGAAGGAGACCCAGTACTTC.

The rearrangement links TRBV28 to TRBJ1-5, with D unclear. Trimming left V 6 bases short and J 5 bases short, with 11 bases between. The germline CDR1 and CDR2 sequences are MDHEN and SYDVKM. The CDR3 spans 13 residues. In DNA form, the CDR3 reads TGTGCCAGCAGCCACCCCAATTATCAGCCCCAGCATTTT. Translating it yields CASSHPNYQPQHF. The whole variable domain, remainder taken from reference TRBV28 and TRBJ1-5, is DVKVTQSSRYLVKRTGEKVFLECVQDMDHENMFWYRQDPGLGLRLIYFSYDVKMKEKGDIPEGYSVSREKKERFSLILESASTNQTSMYLCASSHPNYQPQHFGDGTRLSIL.

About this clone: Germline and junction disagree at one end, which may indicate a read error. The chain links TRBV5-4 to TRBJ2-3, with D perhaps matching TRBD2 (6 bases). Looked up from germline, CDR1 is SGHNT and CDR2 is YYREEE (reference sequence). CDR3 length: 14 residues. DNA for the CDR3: TGTGCCGGCAGCGTGGACTACCCCACAGATACGCAGTATTTT. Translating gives CAGSVDYPTDTQYF.

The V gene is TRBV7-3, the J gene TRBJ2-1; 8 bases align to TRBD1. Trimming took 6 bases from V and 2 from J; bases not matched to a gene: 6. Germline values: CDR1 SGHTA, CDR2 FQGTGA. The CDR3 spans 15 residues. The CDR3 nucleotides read TGTGCCAGCAGTCCAGACAGGGGAACCTACAATGAGCAGTTCTTC. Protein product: CASSPDRGTYNEQFF.

CDR3 loop: CASSFFRGTGELFF. In nucleotides, the CDR3 is TGTGCCAGCAGCTTTTTTAGAGGCACCGGGGAGCTGTTTTTT. This rearrangement joins TRBV11-2 to TRBJ2-2; D is unclear. The CDR3 covers 14 residues. CDR1 is SGHAT and CDR2 is FQNNGV in the germline V gene. V was cut by 3 bases and J by 4 bases, with 9 bases left in between.

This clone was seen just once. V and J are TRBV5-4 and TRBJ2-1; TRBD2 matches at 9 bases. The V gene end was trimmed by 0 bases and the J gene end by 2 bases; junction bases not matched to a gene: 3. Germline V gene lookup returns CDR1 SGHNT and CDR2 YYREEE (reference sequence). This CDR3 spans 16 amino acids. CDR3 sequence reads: CASSLGLAVTYNEQFF. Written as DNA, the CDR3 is TGTGCCAGCAGCTTGGGACTAGCGGTCACCTACAATGAGCAGTTCTTC.

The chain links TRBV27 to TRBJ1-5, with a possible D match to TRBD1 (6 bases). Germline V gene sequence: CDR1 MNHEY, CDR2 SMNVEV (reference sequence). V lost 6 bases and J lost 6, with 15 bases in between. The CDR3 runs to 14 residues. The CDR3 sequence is CASRVRGEGQPQHF. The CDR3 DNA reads TGTGCCAGCAGAGTCAGGGGAGAAGGTCAGCCCCAGCATTTT.

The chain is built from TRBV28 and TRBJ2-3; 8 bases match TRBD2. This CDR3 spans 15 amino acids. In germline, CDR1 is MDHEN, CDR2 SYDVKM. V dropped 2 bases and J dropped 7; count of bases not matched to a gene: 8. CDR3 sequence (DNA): TGTGCCAGCAGTTTAGGACTAGCAAACCTTAATACGCAGTATTTT. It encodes CASSLGLANLNTQYF.

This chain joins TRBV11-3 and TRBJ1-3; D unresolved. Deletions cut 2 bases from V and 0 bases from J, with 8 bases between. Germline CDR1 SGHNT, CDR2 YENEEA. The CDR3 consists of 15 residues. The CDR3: CASSLRHNSGNTIYF. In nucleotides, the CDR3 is TGTGCCAGCAGCTTACGGCACAACTCTGGAAACACCATATATTTT.

The CDR3: CASSQVRLVSEQYF. Here the CDR3 DNA reads TGTGCCAGCAGCCAAGTGCGACTAGTAAGCGAGCAGTACTTC. The chain joins TRBV14 to TRBJ2-7; tentatively, D is TRBD2 (6 bases). Trimming left V 1 base short and J 6 bases short, with 13 bases between. The germline CDR1 and CDR2 sequences are SGHDN and FVKESK. CDR3 length: 14 amino acids.